These T cell receptor beta chains were read from a single sample in a study of cytomegalovirus exposure and HLA in healthy donors. The data were produced by immunoSEQ multiplex PCR, yet TCRdb's version contains in-frame clones alone and is incomplete. The data show over 250,000 clones, roughly 89% seen once. Source material: PBMCs. These receptors originate from a man aged 40-49 years in good health and CMV-seropositive. The conserved cysteine and the conserved F or W are not part of the CDR3 here. Expanded clones get a size class; other rows say once, few or many, or leave the size out.

>.|TRBV5-6|TRBJ2-7
ASRGQGKTYEQY
>.|TRBV4-1|TRBJ2-1
ASSHHGLTRSNEQF
>.|TRBV12-2|TRBJ2-1
ASRPGLAGDNNEQF
>.|TRBV7-9|TRBJ2-7
ASSLVPPTSGSYEQY
>.|TRBV4-1|TRBJ2-7
ASSRTSGGSYEQY
>.|TRBV19|TRBJ2-7
ASSIGAAGAPYEQY
>.|TRBV7-9|TRBJ2-1
ASSLASALTRNEQF
>once|TRBV6-1|TRBJ1-2
ASTRTGGDYGYT
>.|TRBV29-1|TRBJ2-7
SVELRTGGLNYEQY
>.|TRBV6-5|TRBJ2-1
ASSYRRGFNEQF
>.|TRBV28|TRBJ1-3
ASSFLKQGVSSGNTIY
>.|TRBV18|TRBJ2-7
ASSPPGSPYEQY
>.|TRBV28|TRBJ2-5
ASSFQTGGVETQY
>.|TRBV28|TRBJ1-1
ASSPSPGLMNTEAF
>.|TRBV6-1|TRBJ1-1
ASERDRGEAF
>few|TRBV27|TRBJ1-5
ASSFGGYSNQPQH
>.|TRBV6-5|TRBJ2-1
ASSYSVADYNEQF
>.|TRBV7-9|TRBJ2-7
ASSLSLAGVVEQY
>.|TRBV19|TRBJ2-7
ASSARDRLPYEQY
>.|TRBV27|TRBJ2-6
ASSSDGTFRSGANVLT
>.|TRBV5-4|TRBJ2-7
ASRRDSYEQY
>.|TRBV5-4|TRBJ2-3
ASSVLNRDTQY
>.|TRBV7-2|TRBJ2-7
ASSNGYEQY
>.|TRBV30|TRBJ2-2
AWSVAGVVTGELF
>few|TRBV28|TRBJ1-1
ASSSPGQAGTEAF
>.|TRBV6-6|TRBJ2-7
ASSYPGQTYEQY
>.|TRBV5-4|TRBJ2-7
ASSWGQGYEQY
>.|TRBV12-5|TRBJ2-7
ASGLGLAGVRSSYEQY
>.|TRBV27|TRBJ2-7
ASSFRGLAGRSYEQY
>.|TRBV28|TRBJ2-1
ASSRSGPSSYNEQF
>.|TRBV7-8|TRBJ2-7
ASSLGQGTYEQY
>.|TRBV5-4|TRBJ1-1
ASSHRGLTEAF
>once|TRBV19|TRBJ2-7
ASTPTSGMYEQY
>.|TRBV6-5|TRBJ2-7
ASSRGQSASYEQY
>.|TRBV2|TRBJ1-2
ASSEREGYT
>.|TRBV4-3|TRBJ1-4
ASSQDSSVSKLF
>.|TRBV7-3|TRBJ2-1
ASSAGTGGSNEQF
>few|TRBV14|TRBJ1-1
ASSQAGGITEAF